This T cell receptor beta chain originates from a study of cytomegalovirus exposure and HLA in healthy donors. This clone was counted between two and nine times. This PCR relied on a set of 60 Vbeta primers and 13 Jbeta primers. This table comes from immunoSEQ multiplex PCR, and its TCRdb copy is limited to in-frame clones, with some not included. This table holds approximately 250,000 clones, around 80% found once. Germline-derived CDR1 and CDR2 are MNHNS and SASEGT. The CDR3 is 12 amino acids. The V end was cut by 2 bases, the J end by 3 bases, with 4 bases between. Sequenced material: PBMCs. The sequence derives from a boy aged 5 to 17 in good health and CMV-seronegative. The chain carries TRBV6-1 and TRBJ1-2, with D unclear. As DNA, the CDR3 is TGTGCCAGCAGTGAAATCGACTATGGCTACACCTTC. Protein sequence: CASSEIDYGYTF.